The rows below give T cell receptor beta chains drawn from one sample of a study of CD4 T cells in relation to SARS-CoV-2 and coronaviruses. These receptors have no identified antigens. Libraries were prepared by immunoSEQ multiplex PCR; TCRdb keeps only in-frame clonotypes and omits some of them. This repertoire shows about 36,000 clones, about four fifths found once; its top ten account for 6.5% to 8%. Sequenced material: naive CD4+ T cells from PBMCs, cultured in vitro. These receptors came from an adult with COVID-19. Each CDR3 is given with its conserved first and last residue. The order of the fields is V gene, clone size, D gene, J gene, CDR3 protein, CDR3 DNA. D genes are given only for firm matches. Size is omitted from some rows. Given values are once, few, many or a class for expanded clones.

TRBV18	NA	TRBD1	TRBJ1-5	CASSPRQGGSQPQHF	TGTGCCAGCTCACCAAGACAGGGCGGGAGTCAGCCCCAGCATTTT
TRBV7-3	NA	TRBD2	TRBJ2-5	CASSPGGAGRETQYF	TGTGCCAGCAGCCCGGGGGGGGCAGGGCGAGAGACCCAGTACTTC
TRBV5-6	NA	NA	TRBJ1-2	CASSYGQGGNNYGYTF	TGTGCCAGCAGCTATGGACAAGGGGGGAACAACTATGGCTACACCTTC
TRBV15	NA	NA	TRBJ2-4	CATSRDRSSQKNIQYF	TGTGCCACCAGCAGAGATCGCTCATCGCAGAAAAACATTCAGTACTTC
TRBV27	NA	TRBD2	TRBJ2-2	CASSLVREGPNTGELFF	TGTGCCAGCAGTTTAGTGCGGGAGGGCCCCAACACCGGGGAGCTGTTTTTT
TRBV10-3	once	NA	TRBJ2-5	CAIKPDTQETQYF	TGTGCCATCAAGCCCGACACACAAGAGACCCAGTACTTC
TRBV19	NA	NA	TRBJ2-3	CASSHRRTDTQYF	TGTGCCAGTAGCCACAGACGGACAGATACGCAGTATTTT
TRBV2	NA	NA	TRBJ1-1	CASSGPKNTEAFF	TGTGCCAGCAGTGGGCCCAAGAACACTGAAGCTTTCTTT
TRBV28	NA	TRBD1	TRBJ1-2	CASSSYSTGTRYGYTF	TGTGCCAGCAGCTCCTACTCGACAGGGACACGCTATGGCTACACCTTC
TRBV7-8	NA	TRBD1	TRBJ2-5	CASTSATGGLETQYF	TGTGCCAGCACCTCCGCGACAGGGGGCTTAGAGACCCAGTACTTC
TRBV19	NA	NA	TRBJ2-2	CASSIGRGDTGELFF	TGTGCCAGTAGTATCGGCAGGGGGGACACCGGGGAGCTGTTTTTT
TRBV5-1	NA	NA	TRBJ2-3	CASREGTFTDTQYF	TGCGCCAGCAGGGAGGGGACTTTCACAGATACGCAGTATTTT
TRBV18	once	NA	TRBJ2-7	CASSPLFAERIEQYF	TGTGCCAGCTCACCCCTGTTCGCGGAGCGTATCGAGCAGTACTTC
TRBV7-9	NA	NA	TRBJ2-3	CASSSSVSTDTQYF	TGTGCCAGCAGCTCAAGCGTGAGCACAGATACGCAGTATTTT
TRBV5-5	NA	TRBD1	TRBJ2-5	CASTSLTGRWGETQYF	TGTGCCAGCACTTCCTTGACAGGGCGCTGGGGAGAGACCCAGTACTTC
TRBV18	NA	NA	TRBJ2-1	CASSPGLYNEQFF	TGTGCCAGCTCACCGGGACTGTACAATGAGCAGTTCTTC
TRBV7-9	NA	TRBD1	TRBJ2-3	CASSERTGGTDTQYF	TGTGCCAGCAGCGAACGGACAGGGGGGACAGATACGCAGTATTTT
TRBV28	few	NA	TRBJ1-2	CASSFGGNYGYTF	TGTGCCAGCAGTTTCGGGGGGAACTATGGCTACACCTTC
TRBV9	NA	NA	TRBJ2-3	CASSVEDSTQYF	TGTGCCAGCAGCGTAGAGGACAGTACGCAGTATTTT
TRBV6-1	few	TRBD1	TRBJ1-2	CASSETRGQGFNGYTF	TGTGCCAGCAGTGAAACCCGCGGACAGGGTTTCAATGGCTACACCTTC
TRBV5-5	NA	NA	TRBJ1-2	CASSLDRYPRRNSYGYTF	TGTGCCAGCAGCTTGGACAGGTACCCCCGAAGAAATAGCTATGGCTACACCTTC
TRBV3-1/TRBV3-2	once	TRBD2	TRBJ2-1	CASSQDRSIAGGNEQFF	TGTGCCAGCAGCCAAGATCGGAGTATAGCGGGAGGGAATGAGCAGTTCTTC
TRBV5-1	NA	NA	TRBJ1-3	CASSIDRAPLGNTIYF	TGCGCCAGCAGCATAGACCGGGCCCCCCTCGGGAACACCATATATTTT
TRBV4-1	NA	NA	TRBJ2-2	CASSDGQVTGELFF	TGCGCCAGCAGTGATGGGCAGGTGACCGGGGAGCTGTTTTTT
TRBV21-1	NA	NA	TRBJ2-4	CASSKETLNGQAAKNIQYF	TGTGCCAGCAGCAAAGAGACCTTGAATGGACAGGCGGCCAAAAACATTCAGTACTTC
TRBV7-9	NA	TRBD2	TRBJ2-6	CASSRTSSGANVLTF	TGTGCCAGCAGCCGGACTAGCTCTGGGGCCAACGTCCTGACTTTC
TRBV5-1	NA	NA	TRBJ2-3	CASSLEAGATDTQYF	TGCGCCAGCAGCTTGGAGGCAGGGGCCACAGATACGCAGTATTTT
TRBV9	few	TRBD2	TRBJ2-2	CASSVDRSGRYTGELFF	TGTGCCAGCAGCGTGGACCGTAGCGGGAGGTACACCGGGGAGCTGTTTTTT
TRBV30	NA	NA	TRBJ2-5	CAWTSRETQYF	TGTGCCTGGACCAGCAGAGAGACCCAGTACTTC
TRBV28	NA	NA	TRBJ2-1	CASSRDPGLYYNEQFF	TGTGCCAGCAGCCGTGATCCGGGACTTTACTACAATGAGCAGTTCTTC
TRBV19	few	NA	TRBJ1-5	CASSTGTGYHSNQPQHF	TGTGCCAGTAGTACAGGGACCGGGTACCACAGCAATCAGCCCCAGCATTTT
TRBV7-2	NA	TRBD2	TRBJ2-7	CASSLISGSSYEQYF	TGTGCCAGCAGCTTAATTAGCGGGAGCTCCTACGAGCAGTACTTC
TRBV2	NA	NA	TRBJ2-5	CASGHYRAQETQYF	TGTGCCAGCGGTCACTACAGGGCCCAAGAGACCCAGTACTTC
TRBV4-1	NA	TRBD2	TRBJ2-2	CASSQDRQREGPGELFF	TGCGCCAGCAGCCAAGATCGCCAGCGGGAGGGCCCCGGGGAGCTGTTTTTT
TRBV25-1	NA	TRBD1	TRBJ2-5	CASVYQGVGQETQYF	TGTGCCAGCGTCTATCAGGGGGTAGGACAAGAGACCCAGTACTTC
TRBV7-9	NA	NA	TRBJ2-5	CASSSTGRETQYF	TGTGCCAGCAGCTCGACAGGGAGGGAGACCCAGTACTTC
TRBV3-1/TRBV3-2	NA	TRBD1	TRBJ2-7	CASSTGTGPYEQYF	TGTGCCAGCAGCACCGGGACAGGCCCCTACGAGCAGTACTTC
TRBV6-1	NA	NA	TRBJ2-5	CASSEVGREQETQYF	TGTGCCAGCAGTGAAGTGGGGCGGGAACAAGAGACCCAGTACTTC
TRBV5-1	NA	TRBD2	TRBJ2-3	CASSATSGASTDTQYF	TGCGCCAGCAGCGCAACTAGCGGGGCTAGCACAGATACGCAGTATTTT
TRBV2	NA	NA	TRBJ2-3	CASRVADPGDTQYF	TGTGCCAGCAGAGTAGCGGACCCTGGGGATACGCAGTATTTT
TRBV28	NA	NA	TRBJ2-4	CASSPALGAWDIQYF	TGTGCCAGCAGCCCCGCCTTGGGGGCTTGGGACATTCAGTACTTC
TRBV10-2	NA	NA	TRBJ2-3	CASSETGLRTDTQYF	TGCGCCAGCAGTGAAACAGGGCTTCGCACAGATACGCAGTATTTT
TRBV7-3	once	TRBD2	TRBJ2-3	CASSLTAGLVDTQYF	TGTGCCAGCAGCTTAACAGCGGGACTTGTGGATACGCAGTATTTT
TRBV19	few	NA	TRBJ1-5	CASSRVSNQPQHF	TGTGCCAGTAGTAGGGTGAGTAATCAGCCCCAGCATTTT
TRBV3-1/TRBV3-2	few	TRBD2	TRBJ2-3	CASSQGAGVTDTQYF	TGTGCCAGCAGCCAAGGGGCGGGAGTCACAGATACGCAGTATTTT